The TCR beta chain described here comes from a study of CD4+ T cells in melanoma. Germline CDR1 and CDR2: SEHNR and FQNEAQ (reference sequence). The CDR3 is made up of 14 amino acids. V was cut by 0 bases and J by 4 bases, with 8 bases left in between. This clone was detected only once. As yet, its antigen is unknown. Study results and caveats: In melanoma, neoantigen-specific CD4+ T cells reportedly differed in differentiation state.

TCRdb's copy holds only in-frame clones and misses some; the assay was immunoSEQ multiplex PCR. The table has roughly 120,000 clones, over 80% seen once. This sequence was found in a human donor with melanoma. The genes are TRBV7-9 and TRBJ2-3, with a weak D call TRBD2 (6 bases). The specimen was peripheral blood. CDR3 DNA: TGTGCCAGCAGCTTAGCGAGCGGGCCAGATACGCAGTATTTT. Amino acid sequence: CASSLASGPDTQYF.